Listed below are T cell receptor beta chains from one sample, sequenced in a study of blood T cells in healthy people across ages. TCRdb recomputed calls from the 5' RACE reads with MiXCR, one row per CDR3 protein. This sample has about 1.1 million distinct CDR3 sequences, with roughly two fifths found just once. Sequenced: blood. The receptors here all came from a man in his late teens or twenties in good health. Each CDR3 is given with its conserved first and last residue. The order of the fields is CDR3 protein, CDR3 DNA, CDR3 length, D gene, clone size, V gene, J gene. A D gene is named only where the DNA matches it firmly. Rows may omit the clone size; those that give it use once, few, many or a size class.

CDR3 protein: CASGTEGRRNNEQYF
CDR3 DNA: TGTGCTAGTGGTACCGAGGGACGTCGGAACAATGAGCAGTACTTC
CDR3 length: 15
D gene: .
clone size: few
V gene: TRBV12-5
J gene: TRBJ2-7

CDR3 protein: CASSLETYGYTF
CDR3 DNA: TGCGCCAGCAGCTTGGAGACCTATGGCTACACCTTC
CDR3 length: 12
D gene: .
clone size: .
V gene: TRBV5-1
J gene: TRBJ1-2

CDR3 protein: CASSTGRSYEQYF
CDR3 DNA: TGTGCCAGCAGTACGGGCCGATCCTACGAGCAGTACTTC
CDR3 length: 13
D gene: .
clone size: few
V gene: TRBV13
J gene: TRBJ2-7

CDR3 protein: CASSQGTGAGNTIYF
CDR3 DNA: TGCGCCAGCAGCCAGGGCACAGGTGCTGGAAACACCATATATTTT
CDR3 length: 15
D gene: .
clone size: few
V gene: TRBV4-3
J gene: TRBJ1-3

CDR3 protein: CSASRQGGQYNEQFF
CDR3 DNA: TGCAGTGCTAGTCGACAGGGAGGTCAATACAATGAGCAGTTCTTC
CDR3 length: 15
D gene: .
clone size: few
V gene: TRBV20-1
J gene: TRBJ2-1

CDR3 protein: CASSPKTSGGYNEQFF
CDR3 DNA: TGTGCCAGCAGCCCAAAGACTAGCGGGGGTTACAATGAGCAGTTCTTC
CDR3 length: 16
D gene: TRBD2
clone size: few
V gene: TRBV9
J gene: TRBJ2-1

CDR3 protein: CASSLSGVRSHEQYF
CDR3 DNA: TGTGCCAGCAGCCTGTCAGGCGTAAGGTCCCACGAGCAGTACTTC
CDR3 length: 15
D gene: .
clone size: .
V gene: TRBV25-1
J gene: TRBJ2-7

CDR3 protein: CASSFAVSYEQYF
CDR3 DNA: TGTGCCAGCAGTTTTGCGGTTTCCTACGAGCAGTACTTC
CDR3 length: 13
D gene: .
clone size: many
V gene: TRBV6-5
J gene: TRBJ2-7

CDR3 protein: CASSQDPRRGADTQYF
CDR3 DNA: TGCGCCAGCAGCCAAGATCCCCGGAGGGGGGCCGATACGCAGTATTTT
CDR3 length: 16
D gene: .
clone size: few
V gene: TRBV4-3
J gene: TRBJ2-3

CDR3 protein: CASSQVLIGEDEQFF
CDR3 DNA: TGCGCCAGCAGCCAAGTGCTGATAGGGGAGGATGAGCAGTTCTTC
CDR3 length: 15
D gene: .
clone size: .
V gene: TRBV4-3
J gene: TRBJ2-1

CDR3 protein: CASSQVPGSYNEQFF
CDR3 DNA: TGTGCCAGCAGCCAAGTCCCCGGTTCCTACAATGAGCAGTTCTTC
CDR3 length: 15
D gene: .
clone size: few
V gene: TRBV14
J gene: TRBJ2-1

CDR3 protein: CASREGRAGGNEQFF
CDR3 DNA: TGTGCCAGCAGGGAAGGACGAGCGGGGGGGAATGAGCAGTTCTTC
CDR3 length: 15
D gene: TRBD2
clone size: .
V gene: TRBV27
J gene: TRBJ2-1